This TCR beta chain was captured by sequencing in a study of T cell responses to AZD1222 COVID-19 vaccine. About the research overall: Pooled samples include second doses given at about 4 or 12 weeks. General study findings and limits: Receipt of two AZD1222 doses was followed by a rise in Spike-specific TCR breadth and depth. Spike as a whole was targeted by vaccine-associated CD4 TCRs, dominant at 160-218 and 743-854. It should be noted that donors were predominantly white British and more often female, and clonal diversity was possibly underestimated.

The length of the CDR3 is 13 residues. V lost 5 bases to trimming and J lost 4 bases, with 12 bases between them. Per germline, CDR1 SQVTM and CDR2 ANQGSEA. As concerns this clone: Its target is not known.

The protocol was immunoSEQ multiplex PCR, while the TCRdb copy is restricted to in-frame clones and leaves out a portion. Of approximately 100,000 clones in the sample, approximately 92% were seen once. The J gene is TRBJ1-5, the V gene TRBV29-1; tentative D call: TRBD1 (6 bases). The sequence derives from an adult in good health. The sequencing used peripheral blood, collected on day 0 of AZD1222 vaccination. CDR3 coding DNA: TGCAGCGTTCAACGGGACATTAATCAGCCCCAGCATTTT. Protein product: CSVQRDINQPQHF.